Described below is a single T cell receptor beta chain sequence and its context. Its cognate antigen is unknown. The PCR ran on 60 Vbeta and 13 Jbeta primers. Sequencing was performed with immunoSEQ multiplex PCR; in TCRdb, only in-frame clones are kept and a portion is missing. The data hold about 200,000 clones, with 75% to 90% observed a single time. Germline CDR1 is SGHAT and CDR2 is FQNNGV. The CDR3 contains 17 residues. J gave up 9 bases and V 0 bases, and 13 bases lay outside the gene matches. Among the donors, all were healthy bone marrow donors. The data derive from a study of cytomegalovirus exposure and HLA in healthy donors. General study results and limits: Accurate HLA-A and HLA-B prediction from TCR beta sequences was reported for most subjects.

V usage is TRBV11-2 and J usage is TRBJ2-1, with TRBD1 matching 8 bases. The sequenced material came from PBMCs. This clonotype originated in a woman in her twenties or thirties in good health and CMV-seronegative. The CDR3 DNA follows: TGTGCCAGCAGCTTAGATCAGACATGGACAGGGATTCGTGAGCAGTTCTTC. It is translated as CASSLDQTWTGIREQFF.